The 7 T cell receptor beta chains in this list originate from one sample, sequenced in a study of human T cells and chemical hapten exposure (dated by TCRdb to about 2021). The protocol used for the library was RACE. The data were produced on a NextSeq 500. Using fastp trimming at Q25 and MiXCR clonotype assembly, TCRdb reanalyzed the public sequencing data and kept in-frame beta chains. When rows share a CDR3 protein, they turn into one entry using the most common DNA and genes. For this sample there are 95,000 or so distinct CDR3 sequences; about 10% appear just once. 2% to 2.5% of the sample lies in the top ten. According to the study, the label for this sample's time point signals: patch test 1, 2 weeks after DPC sensitization. Per the publication, the treatment or condition label means: therapeutic diphenylcyclopropenone sensitization with weekly scalp DPC. The sequenced sample was whole blood, obtained in connection with sensitization to the hapten diphenylcyclopropenone (DPC). These receptors came from a man between 40 and 49 years old with alopecia areata. Some clones in this sample may be carry-over from other donors' samples.

This clonotype was counted a few times. This sequence joins TRBV5-1 and TRBJ2-7; 15 bases are shared with TRBD2. Germline V CDR1 and CDR2: SGHRS, YFSETQ. The CDR3 length is 16 residues. Germline trimming cut 3 bases from V and 4 bases from J; bases unmatched to any gene: 5. CDR3: CASSSGLAGGIYEQYV. The DNA of the CDR3 is TGCGCCAGCAGCTCAGGACTAGCGGGAGGGATTTACGAGCAGTACGTC.

The V and J genes are TRBV20-1 and TRBJ2-2, with 7 nucleotides matching TRBD2. Trimming removed 3 bases from V and 6 bases from J; junction bases left unmatched: 10. Germline V gene lookup returns CDR1 DFQATT and CDR2 SNEGSKA (reference sequence). This CDR3 has 15 residues. DNA of the CDR3: TGCAGTGCTAGCCTAGCGGTGGGGTCCCCCGGGGAGCTGTTTTTT. Translation: CSASLAVGSPGELFF.

The J gene is TRBJ1-2, the V gene TRBV12-3 or TRBV12-4, with D unclear. The CDR3 is 14 residues long. Trimming took off 2 bases at V and 4 bases at J, with 11 bases between the two ends. CDR3 sequence: CASSLSNRVYGYTF. CDR3 bases: TGTGCCAGCAGTTTATCCAACCGGGTCTATGGCTACACCTTC.

On this clonotype itself: A single base separates this from a much larger clone, so it may be a read error. This chain connects TRBV5-4 to TRBJ2-5; 7 nucleotides align to TRBD2. V lost 4 bases to trimming and J lost 8 bases; unmatched junction nucleotides: 8. Germline CDR1 reads SGHNT; CDR2 reads YYREEE (reference sequence). The CDR3 runs 13 residues. CDR3 amino acids: CASSHMGGDTQYF. The CDR3 DNA sequence: TGTGCCAGCAGCCACATGGGGGGGGATACCCAGTACTTC.

This clonotype was seen at least ten times. The chain couples TRBV2 to TRBJ2-7; D call uncertain. The V end was cut by 0 bases, the J end by 6 bases, with 9 bases between. The CDR3 contains 13 residues. Germline V lookup: CDR1 SNHLY, CDR2 FYNNEI. CDR3 loop: CASSEAGLVEQYV. In DNA form, the CDR3 reads TGTGCCAGCAGTGAAGCAGGCCTGGTCGAGCAGTACGTC.

The rearrangement uses TRBV7-3 and TRBJ2-3, with TRBD1 as a possible D gene (5 bases). With 5 bases removed from V and 4 bases from J, the gap between germline ends came to 10 bases. The CDR3 totals 13 residues. From germline, CDR1 is SGHTA and CDR2 FQGTGA. The CDR3 loop is CASSTGHPDTQYF. The CDR3 DNA follows: TGTGCCAGCAGCACCGGACACCCAGATACGCAGTATTTT.

The V and J genes are TRBV9 and TRBJ2-7, with 9 nucleotides matching TRBD2. CDR3 size: 16 residues. With 0 bases clipped from V and 7 bases from J, the junction kept 11 bases outside the gene matches. CDR1 is SGDLS, CDR2 YYNGEE, per germline. Here the CDR3 reads CASSVDGAGGPREQYF. In DNA, the CDR3 is TGTGCCAGCAGCGTAGATGGTGCGGGAGGGCCACGGGAGCAGTACTTC.